The 10 T cell receptor beta chains below all came from one sample that was sequenced in a study of T-cell reconstitution after alpha-beta-depleted transplantation in children. Preparation of the TCRbeta library was carried out with unique molecular identifiers. From the PCR reads, TCRdb called clonotypes with MiXCR, one entry per CDR3 protein. Seen here are 300,000 to 350,000 distinct CDR3 sequences, roughly 15% observed once, and the top ten hold roughly two fifths. Material: PBMCs, mostly from graft donor cells, obtained 360 days after TCRalphabeta/CD19-depleted stem cell transplant. The origin of the receptors is a male patient between 2 and 10 years old who had a stem cell transplant for acute lymphoblastic leukemia, so the T cells may come from the graft donor.

The sample holds a few counts of this clonotype. This chain links TRBV7-3 with TRBJ2-1; the D is unclear. Germline CDR1 reads SGHTA; CDR2 reads FQGTGA. Trimming took 1 base from V and 8 from J, leaving 9 bases between them. CDR3 length equals 13 residues. This chain's CDR3 is CASSLKGWDEQFF. In nucleotides, the CDR3 is TGTGCCAGCAGCTTAAAAGGGTGGGATGAGCAGTTCTTC. Variable domain in full (rest from reference TRBV7-3 and TRBJ2-1): GAGVSQTPSNKVTEKGKYVELRCDPISGHTALYWYRQSLGQGPEFLIYFQGTGAADDSGLPNDRFFAVRPEGSVSTLKIQRTERGDSAVYLCASSLKGWDEQFFGPGTRLTVL.

The rearrangement links TRBV19 to TRBJ2-5; 10 nucleotides match TRBD2. J gave up 2 bases and V 5 bases, and 11 bases lay outside the gene matches. CDR1 is LNHDA, CDR2 SQIVND, per germline (reference sequence). The CDR3 is 17 amino acids. This CDR3 reads CASSGGGLAGEQETQYF. The CDR3 DNA follows: TGTGCCAGTAGTGGAGGAGGTCTAGCGGGGGAACAAGAGACCCAGTACTTC.

This clonotype was detected only a few times. This sequence joins TRBV6-2 or TRBV6-3 and TRBJ2-4; D might be TRBD1 (6 bases). Germline lookup yields CDR1 MNHEY and CDR2 SVGEGT. CDR3 length: 15 residues. V gave up 6 bases and J gave up 0 bases, with 12 bases separating them. The CDR3 loop is CASRTGQIAKNIQYF. CDR3 DNA: TGTGCCAGCAGGACAGGCCAAATAGCCAAAAACATTCAGTACTTC.

This clonotype was observed at least ten times. The V gene is TRBV24-1, the J gene TRBJ2-2, with D hard to call. Per germline, CDR1 KGHDR and CDR2 SFDVKD. The CDR3 spans 12 residues. The V end lost 1 base, the J end lost 6 bases, and 2 bases lay between the germline ends. CDR3 sequence (DNA): TGTGCCACCAGTGATTTCCCCGGGGAGCTGTTTTTT. This encodes CATSDFPGELFF.

The genes are TRBV7-2 and TRBJ2-3, with 7 bases identical to TRBD2. The CDR3 contains 16 residues. Germline V gene lookup returns CDR1 SGHTA and CDR2 FQGNSA. Losses at the gene ends were 3 bases for V and 2 bases for J; bases not matched to a gene: 8. DNA of the CDR3: TGTGCCAGCAGCTTTTCAAGCGGGACCCCCACAGATACGCAGTATTTT. It translates to CASSFSSGTPTDTQYF.

This clonotype was observed a few times. CDR3: CASSLLNLEGTYYNEQFF. In DNA form, the CDR3 reads TGTGCCAGCAGTTTATTAAACTTAGAAGGGACCTACTACAATGAGCAGTTCTTC. This chain joins TRBV28 and TRBJ2-1, with D possibly called TRBD1 or TRBD2 (5 bases each). Germline CDR1 and CDR2: MDHEN and SYDVKM. The CDR3 runs to 18 residues. The germline V and J ends were trimmed by 1 base and 3 bases, with 19 bases remaining between them.

This clonotype has ten or more counts. The chain employs TRBV5-6 and TRBJ2-7, with D hard to call. The CDR3 has 14 amino acids. V lost 0 bases and J lost 2, with 9 bases in between. Germline lookup yields CDR1 SGHDT and CDR2 YYEEEE. Here the CDR3 DNA reads TGTGCCAGCAGCTTGGGGCCGCTGACCTACGAGCAGTACTTC. Protein: CASSLGPLTYEQYF.

A few counts support this clonotype. The chain is built from TRBV4-2 and TRBJ1-2; no clear D. V gave up 0 bases and J gave up 6 bases, with 11 bases separating them. From germline, CDR1 is LGHNA and CDR2 YNFKEQ. The CDR3 sequence is 14 residues long. CDR3 in DNA: TGTGCCAGCAGCCAAGAAGGGTTCGGAAATGGCTACACCTTC. The encoded protein is CASSQEGFGNGYTF.

This clonotype showed up just a few times. The chain joins TRBV7-2 to TRBJ2-5, with unresolved D. Trimming left V 2 bases short and J 1 base short, with 8 bases between. The length of the CDR3 is 14 residues. Germline CDR1 SGHTA, CDR2 FQGNSA. CDR3 amino acids: CASSLWISQETQYF. The CDR3 DNA sequence: TGTGCCAGCAGCTTATGGATCTCCCAAGAGACCCAGTACTTC.

The V and J genes are TRBV5-1 and TRBJ2-3; tentatively, D is TRBD2 (5 bases). V lost 0 bases, J lost 8 bases, and 7 bases lay in between. The V gene's germline CDR1 is SGHRS and CDR2 YFSETQ. The CDR3 is 12 amino acids. CDR3 in DNA: TGCGCCAGCAGCTTGGTACGGGGTACGCAGTATTTT. Its protein product is CASSLVRGTQYF.